This T cell receptor beta chain was recovered during a study of blood T cell repertoires in COVID-19. Looking at the study overall: The analysed material was cDNA or gDNA that came from T cells, B-cell-depleted T cells, or PBMCs.

TCRdb's copy holds only in-frame clones and misses some; the assay was immunoSEQ multiplex PCR. Here the sample spans under 250,000 clones, about 86% being singletons. In terms of age and location, participants ranged from about 18 to 89 years and lived in fewer than 30 US areas. Cohorts were based on clinical histories the participants reported. The germline V gene has CDR1 SGHNT and CDR2 YYREEE (reference sequence). The J segment lost 9 bases and the V segment lost 0 bases, leaving 6 bases of the junction unmatched. CDR3 size: 14 residues. This sequence joins TRBV5-4 and TRBJ2-1; 7 nucleotides align to TRBD2. The material sequenced was PBMCs or T cells enriched from blood (not recorded which). The sequence derives from a woman in her 50s with acute COVID-19. The chain's CDR3 is CASSLGLASGEQFF. CDR3 nucleotide sequence: TGTGCCAGCAGCTTGGGACTAGCATCTGGTGAGCAGTTCTTC.